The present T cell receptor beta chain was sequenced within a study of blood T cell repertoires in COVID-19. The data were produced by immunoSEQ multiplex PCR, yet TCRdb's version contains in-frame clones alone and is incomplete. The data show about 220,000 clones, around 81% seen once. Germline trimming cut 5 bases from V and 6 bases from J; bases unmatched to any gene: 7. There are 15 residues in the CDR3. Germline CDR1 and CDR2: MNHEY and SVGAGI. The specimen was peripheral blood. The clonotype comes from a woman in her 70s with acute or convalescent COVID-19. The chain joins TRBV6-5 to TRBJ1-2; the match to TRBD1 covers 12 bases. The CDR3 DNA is TGTGCCAGCAGTCCCGCCGGGACAGGGGGCGATGGCTACACCTTC. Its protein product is CASSPAGTGGDGYTF.